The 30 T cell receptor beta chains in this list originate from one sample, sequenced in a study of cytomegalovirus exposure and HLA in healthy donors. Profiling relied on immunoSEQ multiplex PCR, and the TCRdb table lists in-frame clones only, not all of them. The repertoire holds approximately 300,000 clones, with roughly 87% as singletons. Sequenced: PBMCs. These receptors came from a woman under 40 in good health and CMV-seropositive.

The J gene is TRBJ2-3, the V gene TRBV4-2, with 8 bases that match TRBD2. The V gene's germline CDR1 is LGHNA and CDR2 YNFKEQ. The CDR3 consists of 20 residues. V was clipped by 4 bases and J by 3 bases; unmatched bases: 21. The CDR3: CASSLPVLGLASGRTDTQYF. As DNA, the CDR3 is TGTGCCAGCAGCCTGCCAGTCCTTGGACTAGCATCTGGGAGGACAGATACGCAGTATTTT.

CDR3 in amino acids: CASSQVAGPDTQYF. The CDR3 nucleotides are TGTGCCAGCAGCCAAGTGGCGGGCCCAGATACGCAGTATTTT. The chain joins TRBV4-2 to TRBJ2-3; tentative D call: TRBD2 (5 bases). CDR3 length: 14 amino acids. Germline V gene lookup returns CDR1 LGHNA and CDR2 YNFKEQ. Trimming stripped 1 base from V and 4 bases from J, with 9 bases between.

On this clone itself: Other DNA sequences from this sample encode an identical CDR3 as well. This chain's CDR3 is CASSPGSYEQYF. The DNA for the CDR3 is TGTGCCAGTAGTCCCGGGTCCTACGAGCAGTACTTC. V and J are TRBV19 and TRBJ2-7; D not resolved. This CDR3 comprises 12 residues. Germline CDR1 is LNHDA and CDR2 is SQIVND (reference sequence). Trimming stripped 5 bases from V and 1 base from J, with 6 bases between.

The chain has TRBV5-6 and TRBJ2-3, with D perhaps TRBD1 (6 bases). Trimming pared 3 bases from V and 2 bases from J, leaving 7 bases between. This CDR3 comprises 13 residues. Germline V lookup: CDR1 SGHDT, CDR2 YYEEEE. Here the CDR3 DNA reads TGTGCCAGCAGCTACAGGGCCACAGATACGCAGTATTTT. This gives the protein CASSYRATDTQYF.

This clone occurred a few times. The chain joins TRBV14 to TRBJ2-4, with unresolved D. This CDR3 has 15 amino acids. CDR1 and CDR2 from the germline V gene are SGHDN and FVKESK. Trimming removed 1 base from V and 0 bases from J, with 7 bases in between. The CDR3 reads CASSQAETAKNIQYF. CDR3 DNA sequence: TGTGCCAGCAGCCAAGCCGAGACAGCCAAAAACATTCAGTACTTC.

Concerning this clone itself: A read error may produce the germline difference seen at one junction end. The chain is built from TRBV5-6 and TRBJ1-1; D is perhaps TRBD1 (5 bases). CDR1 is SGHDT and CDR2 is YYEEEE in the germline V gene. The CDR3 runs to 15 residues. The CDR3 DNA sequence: TGTGCCAGCAGCTTCGCAGGGCGAATGAATACTGAAGCTTTCTTT. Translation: CASSFAGRMNTEAFF.

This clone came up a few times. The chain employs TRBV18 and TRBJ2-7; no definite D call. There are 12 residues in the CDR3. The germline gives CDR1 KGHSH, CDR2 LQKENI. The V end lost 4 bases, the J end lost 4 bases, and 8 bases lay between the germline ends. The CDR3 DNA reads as TGTGCCAGCTCACTCCTGGTGTACGAGCAGTACTTC. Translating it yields CASSLLVYEQYF.

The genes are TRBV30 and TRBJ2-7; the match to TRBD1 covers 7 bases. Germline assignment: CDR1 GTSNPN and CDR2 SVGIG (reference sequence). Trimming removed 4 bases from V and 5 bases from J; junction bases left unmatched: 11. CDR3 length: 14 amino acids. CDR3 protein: CAWNTFLQGNEQYF. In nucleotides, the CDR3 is TGTGCCTGGAATACCTTTCTACAGGGGAACGAGCAGTACTTC.

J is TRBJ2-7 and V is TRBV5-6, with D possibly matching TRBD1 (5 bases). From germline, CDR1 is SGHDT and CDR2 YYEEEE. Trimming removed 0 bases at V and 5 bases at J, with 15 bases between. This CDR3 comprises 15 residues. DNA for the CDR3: TGTGCCAGCAGCTTGGGCAGGTCAGGGTTCGACGAGCAGTACTTC. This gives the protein CASSLGRSGFDEQYF.

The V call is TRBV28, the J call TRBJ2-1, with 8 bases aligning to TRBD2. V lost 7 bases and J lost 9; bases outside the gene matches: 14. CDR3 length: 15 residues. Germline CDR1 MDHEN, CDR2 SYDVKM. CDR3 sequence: CASTVNLAGKSEQFF. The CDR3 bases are TGTGCCAGCACCGTCAACTTAGCGGGAAAATCTGAGCAGTTCTTC. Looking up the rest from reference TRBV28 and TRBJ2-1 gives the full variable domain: DVKVTQSSRYLVKRTGEKVFLECVQDMDHENMFWYRQDPGLGLRLIYFSYDVKMKEKGDIPEGYSVSREKKERFSLILESASTNQTSMYLCASTVNLAGKSEQFFGPGTRLTVL.

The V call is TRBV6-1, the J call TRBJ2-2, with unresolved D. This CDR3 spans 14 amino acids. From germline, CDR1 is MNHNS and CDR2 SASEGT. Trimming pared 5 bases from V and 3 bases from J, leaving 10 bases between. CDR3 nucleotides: TGTGCCAGCAGTAGGGTAGCAGACACCGGGGAGCTGTTTTTT. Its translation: CASSRVADTGELFF.

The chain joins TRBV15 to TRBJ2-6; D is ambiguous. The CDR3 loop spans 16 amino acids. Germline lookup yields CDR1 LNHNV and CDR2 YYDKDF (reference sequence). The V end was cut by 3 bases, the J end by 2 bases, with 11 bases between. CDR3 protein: CATSSIFFAGANVLTF. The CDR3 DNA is TGTGCCACCAGCAGCATATTTTTTGCTGGGGCCAACGTCCTGACTTTC.

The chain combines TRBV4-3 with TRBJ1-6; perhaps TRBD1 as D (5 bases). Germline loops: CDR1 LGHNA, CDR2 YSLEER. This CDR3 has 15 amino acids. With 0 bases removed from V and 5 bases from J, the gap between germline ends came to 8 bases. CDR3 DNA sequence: TGCGCCAGCAGCCAAGATCAGGGAGATAATTCACCCCTCCACTTT. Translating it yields CASSQDQGDNSPLHF.

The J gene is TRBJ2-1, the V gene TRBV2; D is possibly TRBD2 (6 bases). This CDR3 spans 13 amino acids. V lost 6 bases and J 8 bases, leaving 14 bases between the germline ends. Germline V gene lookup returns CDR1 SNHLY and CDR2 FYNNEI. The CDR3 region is CASSAGTGYEQFF. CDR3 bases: TGTGCCAGCAGCGCTGGGACTGGCTATGAGCAGTTCTTC.

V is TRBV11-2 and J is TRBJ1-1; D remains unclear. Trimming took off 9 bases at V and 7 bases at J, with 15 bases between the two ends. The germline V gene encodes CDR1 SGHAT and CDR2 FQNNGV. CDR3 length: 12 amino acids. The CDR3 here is CASLSPRVEAFF. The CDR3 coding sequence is TGTGCCAGTCTATCCCCCCGGGTTGAAGCTTTCTTT.

The chain's CDR3 is CASSLRVPRAGVRFYEQYF. CDR3 coding DNA: TGTGCCAGCAGCTTAAGAGTCCCGCGCGCGGGAGTTAGGTTCTACGAGCAGTACTTC. This chain uses TRBV7-6 with TRBJ2-7, with 7 positions matching TRBD2. CDR1 is SGHVS and CDR2 is FNYEAQ in the germline V gene. The V gene end was trimmed by 2 bases and the J gene end by 3 bases; junction bases not matched to a gene: 19. This CDR3 is 19 amino acids long. Filled out from reference TRBV7-6 and TRBJ2-7, the complete variable domain reads GAGVSQSPRYKVTKRGQDVALRCDPISGHVSLYWYRQALGQGPEFLTYFNYEAQQDKSGLPNDRFSAERPEGSISTLTIQRTEQRDSAMYRCASSLRVPRAGVRFYEQYFGPGTRLTVT.

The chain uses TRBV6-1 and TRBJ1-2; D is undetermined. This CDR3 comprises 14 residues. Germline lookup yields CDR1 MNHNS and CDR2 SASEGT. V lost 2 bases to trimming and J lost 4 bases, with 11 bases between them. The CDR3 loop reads CASSETSGSYGYTF. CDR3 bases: TGTGCCAGCAGTGAAACGTCAGGTAGCTATGGCTACACCTTC.

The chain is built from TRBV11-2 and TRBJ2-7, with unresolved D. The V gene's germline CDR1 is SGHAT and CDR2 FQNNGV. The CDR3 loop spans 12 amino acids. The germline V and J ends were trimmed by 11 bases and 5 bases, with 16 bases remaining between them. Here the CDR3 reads CASTGPYHEQYF. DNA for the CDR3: TGTGCCTCTACCGGACCTTACCACGAGCAGTACTTC.

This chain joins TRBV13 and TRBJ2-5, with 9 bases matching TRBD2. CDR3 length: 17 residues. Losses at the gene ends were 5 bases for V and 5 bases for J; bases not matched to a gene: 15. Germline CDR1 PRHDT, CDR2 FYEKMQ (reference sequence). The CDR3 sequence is CASSPRGAGGPLETQYF. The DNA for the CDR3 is TGTGCCAGCAGCCCCCGAGGGGCGGGAGGGCCACTGGAGACCCAGTACTTC.

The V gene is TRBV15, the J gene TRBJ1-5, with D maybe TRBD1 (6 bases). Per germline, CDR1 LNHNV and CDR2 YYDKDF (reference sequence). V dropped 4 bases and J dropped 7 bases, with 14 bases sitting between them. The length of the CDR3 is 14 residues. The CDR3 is CATSKAGGRQPQHF. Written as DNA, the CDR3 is TGTGCCACCAGCAAGGCGGGGGGCAGGCAGCCCCAGCATTTT.

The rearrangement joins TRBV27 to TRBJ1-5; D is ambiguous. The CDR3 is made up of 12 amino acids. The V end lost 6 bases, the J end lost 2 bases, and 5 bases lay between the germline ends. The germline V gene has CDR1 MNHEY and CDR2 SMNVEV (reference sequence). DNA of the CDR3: TGTGCCAGCAGCAACCGCAATCAGCCCCAGCATTTT. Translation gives CASSNRNQPQHF.

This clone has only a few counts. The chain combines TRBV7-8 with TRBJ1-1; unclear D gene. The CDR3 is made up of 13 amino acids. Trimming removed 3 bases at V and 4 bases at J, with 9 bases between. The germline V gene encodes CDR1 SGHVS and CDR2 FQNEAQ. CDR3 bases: TGTGCCAGCAGCTTGGGTGGTACCACTGAAGCTTTCTTT. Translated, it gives CASSLGGTTEAFF. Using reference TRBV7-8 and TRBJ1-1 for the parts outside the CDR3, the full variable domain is GAGVSQSPRYKVAKRGQDVALRCDPISGHVSLFWYQQALGQGPEFLTYFQNEAQLDKSGLPSDRFFAERPEGSVSTLKIQRTQQEDSAVYLCASSLGGTTEAFFGQGTRLTVV.

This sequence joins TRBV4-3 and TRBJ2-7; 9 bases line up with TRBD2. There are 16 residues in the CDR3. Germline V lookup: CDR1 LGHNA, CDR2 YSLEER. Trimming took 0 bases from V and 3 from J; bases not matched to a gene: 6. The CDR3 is CASSQDRETSGYEQYF. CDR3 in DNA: TGCGCCAGCAGCCAAGATCGGGAGACTAGCGGCTACGAGCAGTACTTC.

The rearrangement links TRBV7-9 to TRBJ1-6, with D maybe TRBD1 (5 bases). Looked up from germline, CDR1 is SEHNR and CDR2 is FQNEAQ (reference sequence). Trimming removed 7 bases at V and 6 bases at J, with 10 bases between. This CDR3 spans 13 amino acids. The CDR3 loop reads CASTPGGNSPLHF. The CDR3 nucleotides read TGTGCCAGCACCCCCGGGGGTAATTCACCCCTCCACTTT.

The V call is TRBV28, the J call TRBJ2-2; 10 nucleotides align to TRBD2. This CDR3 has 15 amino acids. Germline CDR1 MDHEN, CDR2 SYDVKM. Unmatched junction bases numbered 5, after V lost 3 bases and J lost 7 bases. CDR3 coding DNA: TGTGCCAGCAGTTTCCTAGCGGGAGTGGGCGGGGAGCTGTTTTTT. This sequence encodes CASSFLAGVGGELFF.

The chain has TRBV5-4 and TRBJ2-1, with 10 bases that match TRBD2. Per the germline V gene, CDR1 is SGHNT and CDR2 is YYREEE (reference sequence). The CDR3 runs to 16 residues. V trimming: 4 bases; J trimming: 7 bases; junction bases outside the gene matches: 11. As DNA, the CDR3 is TGTGCCAGCAGCCCCGACCAAGCGGGAGGGTCGAATGAGCAGTTCTTC. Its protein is CASSPDQAGGSNEQFF. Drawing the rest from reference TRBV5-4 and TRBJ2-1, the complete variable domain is ETGVTQSPTHLIKTRGQQVTLRCSSQSGHNTVSWYQQALGQGPQFIFQYYREEENGRGNFPPRFSGLQFPNYSSELNVNALELDDSALYLCASSPDQAGGSNEQFFGPGTRLTVL.

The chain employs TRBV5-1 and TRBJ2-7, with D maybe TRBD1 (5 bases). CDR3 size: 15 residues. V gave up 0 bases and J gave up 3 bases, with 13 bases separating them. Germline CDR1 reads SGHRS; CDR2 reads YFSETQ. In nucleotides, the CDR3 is TGCGCCAGCAGCTTGGAAGGGGTCCAAAGCTACGAGCAGTACTTC. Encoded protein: CASSLEGVQSYEQYF. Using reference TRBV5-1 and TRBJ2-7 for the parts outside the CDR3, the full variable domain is KAGVTQTPRYLIKTRGQQVTLSCSPISGHRSVSWYQQTPGQGLQFLFEYFSETQRNKGNFPGRFSGRQFSNSRSEMNVSTLELGDSALYLCASSLEGVQSYEQYFGPGTRLTVT.

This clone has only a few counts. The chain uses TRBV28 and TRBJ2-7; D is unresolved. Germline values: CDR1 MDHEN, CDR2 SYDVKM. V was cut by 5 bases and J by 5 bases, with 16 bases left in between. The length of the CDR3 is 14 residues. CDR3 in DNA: TGTGCCAGCAGTAGGGCCCGGTTAATGGACGAGCAGTACTTC. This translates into CASSRARLMDEQYF.

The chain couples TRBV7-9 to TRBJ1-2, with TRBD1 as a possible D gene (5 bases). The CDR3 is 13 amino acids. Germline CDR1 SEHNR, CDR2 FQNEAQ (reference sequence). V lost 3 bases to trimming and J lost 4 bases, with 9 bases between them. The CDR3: CASSFGTLYGYTF. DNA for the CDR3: TGTGCCAGCAGCTTCGGGACTCTCTATGGCTACACCTTC.

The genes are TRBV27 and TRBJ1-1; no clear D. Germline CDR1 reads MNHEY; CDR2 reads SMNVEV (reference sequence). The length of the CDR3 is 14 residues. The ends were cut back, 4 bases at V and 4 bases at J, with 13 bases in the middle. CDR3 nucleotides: TGTGCCAGCAGTTATGATACGGGGTTCACTGAAGCTTTCTTT. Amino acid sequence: CASSYDTGFTEAFF.